This T cell receptor (beta chain) was retrieved from a study of T-cell reconstitution after alpha-beta-depleted transplantation in children. Trimming cost V 4 bases and J 3 bases; bases outside gene matches: 2. The CDR3 has 15 residues. Germline V gene data show CDR1 as SGHAT and CDR2 as FQNNGV. This clonotype was recorded at least ten times. The antigen is unknown. Regarding the study as a whole: Surviving thymic progenitors and recipient T cells were the source of high TCRbeta diversity at day 60 in some patients. Roughly two months post-transplant, alpha-beta T cells reportedly originated from several hundred graft clones that had expanded.

During its preparation, the TCRbeta library received unique molecular identifiers. TCRdb reprocessed the PCR reads via MiXCR and lists one record per CDR3 protein. Among about 160,000 distinct CDR3 sequences listed, 11% were seen once. This chain connects TRBV11-2 to TRBJ2-2; TRBD2 matches at 10 bases. This material consisted of PBMCs, taken before TCRalphabeta/CD19-depleted stem cell transplant. This receptor was taken from a boy aged 2-9 years with acute myeloid leukemia, due to receive a stem cell transplant. CDR3 region: CASSSGLADTGELFF. The CDR3 DNA reads as TGTGCCAGCAGCTCCGGACTAGCGGACACCGGGGAGCTGTTTTTT.